This T cell receptor beta chain was found in a study of identical twins. The CDR3 covers 18 residues. CDR1 is MDHEN, CDR2 SYDVKM, per germline. The ends were cut back, 2 bases at V and 7 bases at J, with 27 bases in the middle. TCRdb reprocessed the 5' RACE reads with MiXCR, giving one entry per CDR3 protein. The sample lists fewer than 500,000 distinct CDR3 sequences, roughly an eighth occurring once. This clonotype was seen a few times. These data are also associated with another study on yellow fever vaccine responses in identical twins.

The sequence was collected from a woman between 18 and 29 years old in good health. The sequencing sample was made of CD4+ T cells sorted from blood. J is TRBJ2-7 and V is TRBV28, with a weak D call TRBD2 (5 bases). The CDR3 loop is CASSLPLSGITPPREQYF. CDR3 bases: TGTGCCAGCAGTTTACCTTTATCCGGGATCACGCCGCCGAGGGAGCAGTACTTC.